Listed below are T cell receptor beta chains from one sample, sequenced in a study of post-analysis software for immune sequencing data. TCRdb called the PCR reads again in MiXCR, with one record for every CDR3 protein. The data show roughly 600,000 distinct CDR3 sequences, about 40% seen once. The sequencing input was blood. These receptors came from a girl aged 5-17 years with multiple sclerosis. Each CDR3 is given with its conserved first and last residue. The order of the fields is CDR3 protein, CDR3 DNA, J gene, clone size, V gene, D gene. The D gene is left open where the match is weak. The size field is filled for only some rows; it gives once, few, many or a size class.

cdr3_aa: CASSLGSGVEQFF
cdr3_nt: TGTGCCAGCAGCTTAGGCTCCGGGGTTGAGCAGTTCTTC
j_call: TRBJ2-1
clone_size: .
v_call: TRBV5-6
d_call: .

cdr3_aa: CASRTLGQGNEQFF
cdr3_nt: TGTGCCAGCAGAACCCTTGGACAGGGCAATGAGCAGTTCTTC
j_call: TRBJ2-1
clone_size: .
v_call: TRBV12-3/TRBV12-4
d_call: TRBD1

cdr3_aa: CASSLASTRGEKLFF
cdr3_nt: TGTGCCAGCAGCTTAGCCAGCACCCGGGGGGAAAAACTGTTTTTT
j_call: TRBJ1-4
clone_size: .
v_call: TRBV7-9
d_call: .

cdr3_aa: CSVEVRGRGNIQYF
cdr3_nt: TGCAGCGTTGAAGTCAGGGGCAGGGGAAACATTCAGTACTTC
j_call: TRBJ2-4
clone_size: .
v_call: TRBV29-1
d_call: .

cdr3_aa: CASSPPSGANTGELFF
cdr3_nt: TGTGCCAGCAGTCCTCCTAGCGGGGCGAACACCGGGGAGCTGTTTTTT
j_call: TRBJ2-2
clone_size: few
v_call: TRBV12-3/TRBV12-4
d_call: TRBD2

cdr3_aa: CASSLGLANEQFF
cdr3_nt: TGTGCCAGCAGCTTAGGTCTGGCTAATGAGCAGTTCTTC
j_call: TRBJ2-1
clone_size: many
v_call: TRBV7-6
d_call: .

cdr3_aa: CASSSTSGGPYEQYF
cdr3_nt: TGTGCCAGCAGCTCAACTAGCGGGGGCCCCTACGAGCAGTACTTC
j_call: TRBJ2-7
clone_size: few
v_call: TRBV7-2
d_call: TRBD2

cdr3_aa: CASSLGGTPLYEQYF
cdr3_nt: TGCGCCAGCAGCTTGGGCGGGACGCCCCTCTACGAGCAGTACTTC
j_call: TRBJ2-7
clone_size: .
v_call: TRBV5-1
d_call: .

cdr3_aa: CSARALATTSGSSYEQYF
cdr3_nt: TGCAGTGCTAGAGCCTTGGCAACGACTAGCGGGAGTAGTTACGAGCAGTACTTC
j_call: TRBJ2-7
clone_size: .
v_call: TRBV20-1
d_call: TRBD2

cdr3_aa: CSVEGRGPYEQYF
cdr3_nt: TGCAGCGTTGAGGGCAGGGGGCCCTACGAGCAGTACTTC
j_call: TRBJ2-7
clone_size: .
v_call: TRBV29-1
d_call: TRBD1

cdr3_aa: CASRPGTAGETQYF
cdr3_nt: TGCGCCAGCAGACCCGGGACAGCGGGGGAGACCCAGTACTTC
j_call: TRBJ2-5
clone_size: .
v_call: TRBV5-1
d_call: .

cdr3_aa: CASSSGLALDEQYF
cdr3_nt: TGTGCCAGCAGTTCCGGACTGGCCCTGGACGAGCAGTACTTC
j_call: TRBJ2-7
clone_size: .
v_call: TRBV12-3/TRBV12-4
d_call: .

cdr3_aa: CASSLALGRQFF
cdr3_nt: TGTGCCAGCAGTTTGGCACTTGGCAGGCAGTTCTTC
j_call: TRBJ2-1
clone_size: .
v_call: TRBV12-3/TRBV12-4
d_call: .

cdr3_aa: CASRTGVDTEAFF
cdr3_nt: TGTGCCAGCAGAACAGGGGTTGACACTGAAGCTTTCTTT
j_call: TRBJ1-1
clone_size: few
v_call: TRBV12-3/TRBV12-4
d_call: TRBD1

cdr3_aa: CASSLGTSGVADTQYF
cdr3_nt: TGTGCCAGCAGCCTGGGGACTAGCGGGGTGGCAGATACGCAGTATTTT
j_call: TRBJ2-3
clone_size: .
v_call: TRBV7-3
d_call: TRBD2

cdr3_aa: CASSWDSGTPSYEQYF
cdr3_nt: TGCGCCAGCAGCTGGGATTCCGGGACACCGTCCTACGAGCAGTACTTC
j_call: TRBJ2-7
clone_size: .
v_call: TRBV5-1
d_call: .

cdr3_aa: CASSPASGRAYEQYF
cdr3_nt: TGCGCCAGCAGCCCCGCTAGCGGGAGGGCCTACGAGCAGTACTTC
j_call: TRBJ2-7
clone_size: few
v_call: TRBV4-1
d_call: TRBD2

cdr3_aa: CASSLPGVINQPQHF
cdr3_nt: TGTGCCAGCAGTTTACCGGGGGTGATCAATCAGCCCCAGCATTTT
j_call: TRBJ1-5
clone_size: .
v_call: TRBV28
d_call: .

cdr3_aa: CASSFDGPRVPLHF
cdr3_nt: TGTGCCAGCAGCTTTGACGGCCCTAGGGTACCCCTCCACTTT
j_call: TRBJ1-6
clone_size: .
v_call: TRBV5-6
d_call: .

cdr3_aa: CASSLNRKRWTQYF
cdr3_nt: TGCGCCAGCAGCTTAAACAGGAAGAGGTGGACCCAGTACTTC
j_call: TRBJ2-5
clone_size: few
v_call: TRBV5-1
d_call: .

cdr3_aa: CASSPQRTEVQETQYF
cdr3_nt: TGTGCCAGCAGCCCCCAAAGGACAGAAGTTCAAGAGACCCAGTACTTC
j_call: TRBJ2-5
clone_size: .
v_call: TRBV6-5
d_call: .

cdr3_aa: CSDGTQYF
cdr3_nt: TGCAGCGACGGGACCCAGTACTTC
j_call: TRBJ2-5
clone_size: .
v_call: TRBV29-1
d_call: .

cdr3_aa: CASSSPGLNTEAFF
cdr3_nt: TGTGCCAGCAGTTCCCCGGGCTTGAACACTGAAGCTTTCTTT
j_call: TRBJ1-1
clone_size: .
v_call: TRBV6-2/TRBV6-3
d_call: .

cdr3_aa: CASTYGTESGYTF
cdr3_nt: TGTGCCAGCACCTATGGGACAGAAAGTGGCTACACCTTC
j_call: TRBJ1-2
clone_size: few
v_call: TRBV12-3/TRBV12-4
d_call: TRBD1

cdr3_aa: CASSARGGPGQGNIHYF
cdr3_nt: TGTGCCAGCAGCGCTCGCGGGGGACCGGGACAGGGCAACATTCATTACTTC
j_call: TRBJ2-7
clone_size: .
v_call: TRBV7-2
d_call: TRBD1

cdr3_aa: CSAGEGGQVYEQYF
cdr3_nt: TGCAGTGCTGGAGAGGGGGGACAGGTCTACGAGCAGTACTTC
j_call: TRBJ2-7
clone_size: few
v_call: TRBV20-1
d_call: TRBD1

cdr3_aa: CAWSSDRQHIQYF
cdr3_nt: TGTGCCTGGAGTAGCGACAGGCAGCACATTCAGTACTTC
j_call: TRBJ2-4
clone_size: .
v_call: TRBV30
d_call: .

cdr3_aa: CASSRRDIPSYNEQFF
cdr3_nt: TGTGCCAGCAGCCGACGGGACATACCCTCCTACAATGAGCAGTTCTTC
j_call: TRBJ2-1
clone_size: .
v_call: TRBV7-2
d_call: .

cdr3_aa: CASSFGQGRVEAFF
cdr3_nt: TGTGCCAGCAGCTTTGGACAGGGGAGGGTTGAAGCTTTCTTT
j_call: TRBJ1-1
clone_size: .
v_call: TRBV7-9
d_call: TRBD1

cdr3_aa: CASGLSVEGREQFF
cdr3_nt: TGCGCCAGCGGACTGTCAGTGGAGGGCCGTGAGCAGTTCTTC
j_call: TRBJ2-1
clone_size: .
v_call: TRBV5-1
d_call: .

cdr3_aa: CSVSPGTGAYEQYF
cdr3_nt: TGCAGCGTTTCCCCCGGGACAGGGGCCTACGAGCAGTACTTC
j_call: TRBJ2-7
clone_size: .
v_call: TRBV29-1
d_call: TRBD1

cdr3_aa: CSVGGVRETQYF
cdr3_nt: TGCAGCGTGGGGGGGGTCCGGGAGACCCAGTACTTC
j_call: TRBJ2-5
clone_size: .
v_call: TRBV29-1
d_call: TRBD2

cdr3_aa: CASSQGDRAYGYTF
cdr3_nt: TGCGCCAGCAGTCAAGGGGACAGGGCCTATGGCTACACCTTC
j_call: TRBJ1-2
clone_size: .
v_call: TRBV4-1
d_call: TRBD1

cdr3_aa: CASSLPGGRTYEQYF
cdr3_nt: TGTGCCAGCAGCCTACCGGGGGGCCGTACCTACGAGCAGTACTTC
j_call: TRBJ2-7
clone_size: .
v_call: TRBV3-1
d_call: .

cdr3_aa: CASSSRDREVGKLFF
cdr3_nt: TGTGCCAGCAGCTCCCGGGACAGGGAGGTTGGAAAACTGTTTTTT
j_call: TRBJ1-4
clone_size: .
v_call: TRBV7-2
d_call: TRBD1

cdr3_aa: CASSLSGQGGRETQYF
cdr3_nt: TGTGCCAGCAGCTTAAGTGGACAGGGGGGACGGGAGACCCAGTACTTC
j_call: TRBJ2-5
clone_size: .
v_call: TRBV7-2
d_call: TRBD1

cdr3_aa: CASSQGSWTSPRSEQFF
cdr3_nt: TGCGCCAGCAGCCAGGGCTCGTGGACTAGCCCGCGAAGTGAGCAGTTCTTC
j_call: TRBJ2-1
clone_size: few
v_call: TRBV4-1
d_call: TRBD2